Below, 13 T cell receptor beta chains from the same sample are listed, as sequenced in a study of patients and donors after allogeneic stem cell transplantation. TCRdb called the RT-PCR reads again in MiXCR, with one record for every CDR3 protein. The repertoire holds hundreds of thousands of distinct CDR3 sequences, with roughly 16% as singletons. Sample: blood, either unsorted or a sorted T cell fraction (not recorded which). These receptors all stem from a human donor who was either an allogeneic HSCT recipient or a stem cell or donor lymphocyte infusion donor (not recorded which). It is not recorded whose cells these are; they may come from a transplant donor.

This clonotype came up a few times. CDR3 protein: CASSVAPSGGPFETQYF. CDR3 bases: TGTGCCAGCAGCGTAGCTCCCAGCGGGGGGCCCTTCGAGACGCAGTATTTT. The chain uses TRBV9 and TRBJ2-3, with 9 bases lining up with TRBD2. In germline, CDR1 is SGDLS, CDR2 YYNGEE. The ends lost 0 bases at V and 9 bases at J; junction bases unmatched: 14. This CDR3 is built from 17 residues.

In this sample, this clonotype turned up a few times. This chain joins TRBV5-1 and TRBJ1-1; no firm D call. Between the trimmed V and J ends, which lost 0 bases and 3 bases, there was a span of 21 bases. The germline V gene has CDR1 SGHRS and CDR2 YFSETQ. CDR3 length equals 18 residues. This chain's CDR3 is CASSLVPKDFGLDTEAFF. For the CDR3, the DNA is TGCGCCAGCAGCTTGGTCCCGAAGGATTTCGGGCTGGACACTGAAGCTTTCTTT. Combining the CDR3 with reference TRBV5-1 and TRBJ1-1 gives the whole variable domain KAGVTQTPRYLIKTRGQQVTLSCSPISGHRSVSWYQQTPGQGLQFLFEYFSETQRNKGNFPGRFSGRQFSNSRSEMNVSTLELGDSALYLCASSLVPKDFGLDTEAFFGQGTRLTVV.

This chain uses TRBV11-3 with TRBJ2-5, with TRBD1 matching over 8 bases. The CDR3 loop spans 13 amino acids. Germline-derived CDR1 and CDR2 are SGHNT and YENEEA. The V and J ends lost 10 bases and 3 bases, in that order; junction bases with no gene match: 7. Here the CDR3 reads CATSRQGKETQYF. The CDR3 region has the DNA TGTGCCACATCCCGACAGGGGAAAGAGACCCAGTACTTC.

The sample holds a few counts of this clonotype. The chain is built from TRBV6-1 and TRBJ1-1; D remains ambiguous. Trimming removed 5 bases at V and 0 bases at J, with 13 bases between. The CDR3 runs 15 residues. The germline V gene encodes CDR1 MNHNS and CDR2 SASEGT. CDR3 residues: CASSIRSKLNTEAFF. CDR3 bases: TGTGCCAGCAGTATCCGGTCGAAGTTGAACACTGAAGCTTTCTTT.

This clonotype was observed a handful of times. The V call is TRBV2, the J call TRBJ1-1; D remains ambiguous. Trimming took 7 bases from V and 4 from J, leaving 7 bases between them. The CDR3 covers 11 residues. CDR1 SNHLY and CDR2 FYNNEI come from the germline V gene. CDR3 bases: TGTGCCAGCACCACCTTCACTGAAGCTTTCTTT. This translates into CASTTFTEAFF.

This clonotype turned up a few times. The rearrangement joins TRBV29-1 to TRBJ1-5; no reliable D call. The CDR3 is made up of 13 amino acids. CDR1 and CDR2 (germline): SQVTM, ANQGSEA. The germline V and J ends were trimmed by 4 bases and 5 bases, with 12 bases remaining between them. The CDR3 DNA reads TGCAGCGTTGGATGGCAGTTTGATCAGCCCCAGCATTTT. It is translated as CSVGWQFDQPQHF.

In this sample, this clonotype turned up a few times. CDR3 protein: CASSPGTSLEQYF. The CDR3 bases are TGTGCCAGCAGCCCCGGGACTAGTCTTGAGCAGTACTTC. The chain is built from TRBV7-2 and TRBJ2-7; 8 bases match TRBD2. Germline V gene data show CDR1 as SGHTA and CDR2 as FQGNSA. V dropped 5 bases and J dropped 7; count of bases not matched to a gene: 7. The length of the CDR3 is 13 residues.

The chain employs TRBV4-1 and TRBJ1-1; D ambiguous. Trimming removed 2 bases from V and 0 bases from J, with 16 bases in between. Germline assignment: CDR1 MGHRA and CDR2 YSYEKL. The CDR3 consists of 17 residues. The CDR3 region is CASSQPPLTELNTEAFF. The CDR3 nucleotides are TGCGCCAGCAGCCAACCACCCTTAACAGAGCTGAACACTGAAGCTTTCTTT.

J is TRBJ2-7 and V is TRBV9; tentative D call: TRBD1 (5 bases). V lost 0 bases and J lost 0, with 10 bases in between. Germline lookup yields CDR1 SGDLS and CDR2 YYNGEE. This CDR3 is built from 15 residues. The CDR3 region has the DNA TGTGCCAGCAGCGTAGGGACAATGCCCTCCTACGAGCAGTACTTC. Protein product: CASSVGTMPSYEQYF.

This clonotype was detected only a few times. V usage is TRBV5-1 and J usage is TRBJ2-1; weak D call: TRBD2 (6 bases). Trimming left V 0 bases short and J 0 bases short, with 10 bases between. This CDR3 is 16 amino acids long. From germline, CDR1 is SGHRS and CDR2 YFSETQ. CDR3 in DNA: TGCGCCAGCAGCTTGGAGGAGGGGAGCTCCTACAATGAGCAGTTCTTC. Encoded protein: CASSLEEGSSYNEQFF.

This chain uses TRBV11-2 with TRBJ1-1; D ambiguous. V was clipped by 7 bases and J by 5 bases, with 11 bases between them. There are 12 residues in the CDR3. Germline values: CDR1 SGHAT, CDR2 FQNNGV. DNA for the CDR3: TGTGCCAGCATCTTGACTGGGACTGAAGCTTTCTTT. It yields the protein CASILTGTEAFF.

This clonotype came up a few times. The CDR3 reads CASSQSPLVDEQFF. The CDR3 DNA is TGCGCCAGCAGCCAATCCCCCCTCGTGGATGAGCAGTTCTTC. The genes are TRBV4-1 and TRBJ2-1; D is ambiguous. V shed 2 bases and J shed 8 bases, with 13 bases lying between them. This CDR3 is 14 amino acids long. Germline V gene sequence: CDR1 MGHRA, CDR2 YSYEKL.

The chain recombines TRBV6-1 with TRBJ2-2; unclear D gene. The CDR3 sequence is 15 residues long. CDR1 is MNHNS and CDR2 is SASEGT in the germline V gene. The V end lost 2 bases, the J end lost 0 bases, and 7 bases lay between the germline ends. The CDR3 DNA sequence: TGTGCCAGCAGTGAAATTCGATCGAACACCGGGGAGCTGTTTTTT. Residues: CASSEIRSNTGELFF.